The subject of this entry is one T cell receptor beta chain. Other DNA sequences of this sample code for an identical CDR3. Profiling relied on immunoSEQ multiplex PCR, and the TCRdb table lists in-frame clones only, not all of them. Of hundreds of thousands of clones detected, approximately 86% appear once; the ten largest clones hold 1.6%. The study recruited people aged 18 to 89 years across roughly 25 US areas. Cohort assignment relied on participant-reported clinical history. The CDR3 is 12 amino acids. V was trimmed by 4 bases and J by 5 bases, leaving 6 bases between them. This sample is drawn from a study of blood T cell repertoires in COVID-19. On the study more broadly: In each case, the material was cDNA or gDNA derived from T cells, B-cell-depleted T cells, or PBMCs.

The source of this sequence is a woman aged 45-65 years who had recovered from COVID-19. J is TRBJ1-5 and V is TRBV12-3 or TRBV12-4; no reliable D call. The sample consisted of PBMCs or T cells enriched from blood (not recorded which). DNA for the CDR3: TGTGCCAGCAGTTCGGGTGATCAGCCCCAGCATTTT. Protein: CASSSGDQPQHF.